The next 28 T cell receptor beta chains were all read from a single sample in a study of response to subunit inactivated influenza vaccine. TCRdb itself ran the RT-PCR reads through MiXCR, one entry per CDR3 protein. The sample contains around 300,000 distinct CDR3 sequences, about 20% of which appear only once. The material sequenced was PBMCs from blood, taken roughly 20 months after vaccination. Receptors originate from a man aged 50 to 69 who received an inactivated influenza vaccine.

This chain joins TRBV14 and TRBJ2-2, with D unresolved. Germline CDR1 SGHDN, CDR2 FVKESK. V was shortened by 4 bases and J by 4 bases, with 7 bases between the two germline ends. The CDR3 is 13 residues long. CDR3 DNA: TGTGCCAGCAGCCGCCACACCACCGGGGAGCTGTTTTTT. Its translation: CASSRHTTGELFF.

This clonotype came up a few times. The J gene is TRBJ1-4, the V gene TRBV7-2; possible D gene TRBD1, 5 bases. V was clipped by 4 bases and J by 5 bases, with 8 bases between them. This CDR3 has 13 amino acids. Germline V gene lookup returns CDR1 SGHTA and CDR2 FQGNSA. The CDR3 loop is CASSSGTNEKLFF. The CDR3 DNA reads TGTGCCAGCAGCTCCGGGACGAATGAAAAACTGTTTTTT.

The CDR3 region is CASSSASSYNEQFF. The CDR3 DNA is TGTGCCAGCAGCTCGGCCAGCTCCTACAATGAGCAGTTCTTC. The V gene is TRBV7-8, the J gene TRBJ2-1; no firm D call. Germline loops: CDR1 SGHVS, CDR2 FQNEAQ. CDR3 length equals 14 residues. V was cut by 4 bases and J by 0 bases, with 7 bases left in between. The complete variable domain, with remaining parts taken from reference TRBV7-8 and TRBJ2-1, reads GAGVSQSPRYKVAKRGQDVALRCDPISGHVSLFWYQQALGQGPEFLTYFQNEAQLDKSGLPSDRFFAERPEGSVSTLKIQRTQQEDSAVYLCASSSASSYNEQFFGPGTRLTVL.

The sample holds many counts of this clonotype. The V and J genes are TRBV20-1 and TRBJ2-2; D possibly corresponds to TRBD2 (5 bases). V lost 5 bases, J lost 0 bases, and 13 bases lay in between. Germline V lookup: CDR1 DFQATT, CDR2 SNEGSKA (reference sequence). This CDR3 is 15 amino acids long. For the CDR3, the DNA is TGCAGTGCTCGCCCACGGGAAACGAACACCGGGGAGCTGTTTTTT. It yields the protein CSARPRETNTGELFF.

The chain links TRBV28 to TRBJ2-7; TRBD1 might be the D (5 bases). V lost 2 bases, J lost 7 bases, and 24 bases lay in between. Looked up from germline, CDR1 is MDHEN and CDR2 is SYDVKM. This CDR3 is 17 amino acids long. DNA of the CDR3: TGTGCCAGCAGTTTAATGACAGTACGGTCGTTAAGTTTGGAGCAGTACTTC. Its protein is CASSLMTVRSLSLEQYF.

The chain couples TRBV5-1 to TRBJ2-2, with a tentative D call TRBD1 (6 bases). Trimming took 6 bases from V and 5 from J, leaving 11 bases between them. CDR1 and CDR2 from the germline V gene are SGHRS and YFSETQ. This CDR3 has 13 residues. The CDR3 loop reads CASNRDGTGELFF. CDR3 in DNA: TGCGCCAGCAACAGGGATGGAACCGGGGAGCTGTTTTTT.

The rearrangement links TRBV29-1 to TRBJ2-7; D call uncertain. CDR1 and CDR2 from the germline V gene are SQVTM and ANQGSEA. Trimming shortened V by 6 bases and J by 5 bases, and 8 bases separated the two germline ends. The CDR3 runs to 10 residues. The CDR3 is CSVEQNEQYF. CDR3 DNA: TGCAGCGTGGAACAGAACGAGCAGTACTTC.

The chain has TRBV4-1 and TRBJ2-5; TRBD1 matches at 8 bases. Germline lookup yields CDR1 MGHRA and CDR2 YSYEKL. The CDR3 is 15 residues long. Losses at the gene ends were 2 bases for V and 3 bases for J; bases not matched to a gene: 5. The CDR3 loop reads CASSQTQGEKETQYF. The CDR3 bases are TGCGCCAGCAGCCAAACACAGGGGGAGAAAGAGACCCAGTACTTC.

The sample holds a few counts of this clonotype. The chain has TRBV10-3 and TRBJ2-2; TRBD1 agrees at 8 bases. This CDR3 region has 17 residues. J was trimmed by 4 bases and V by 5 bases; bases with no gene match: 12. Germline CDR1 ENHRY, CDR2 SYGVKD. The CDR3 coding sequence is TGTGCCATCAGTACCGGTCAGGGGGCGGGTGGCACCGGGGAGCTGTTTTTT. It translates to CAISTGQGAGGTGELFF.

This clonotype was recorded many times. The rearrangement joins TRBV18 to TRBJ1-1; TRBD1 aligns across 8 bases. Unmatched junction bases numbered 8, after V lost 3 bases and J lost 8 bases. Germline loops: CDR1 KGHSH, CDR2 LQKENI. The CDR3 is made up of 14 amino acids. CDR3 sequence: CASSPGTGRSEAFF. CDR3 nucleotide sequence: TGTGCCAGCTCACCCGGGACAGGCAGATCCGAAGCTTTCTTT.

The rearrangement uses TRBV9 and TRBJ2-2; no definite D call. V was pared by 0 bases and J by 1 base, with 4 bases between. The CDR3 sequence is 14 residues long. In germline, CDR1 is SGDLS, CDR2 YYNGEE. CDR3 nucleotides: TGTGCCAGCAGCGTAGGTCTGAACACCGGGGAGCTGTTTTTT. This gives the protein CASSVGLNTGELFF.

V and J are TRBV10-3 and TRBJ2-1; a weak D match, TRBD1 (6 bases). V was shortened by 11 bases and J by 5 bases, with 13 bases between the two germline ends. Germline CDR1 reads ENHRY; CDR2 reads SYGVKD. This CDR3 is built from 12 residues. The chain's CDR3 is CASRAGDNEQFF. The CDR3 DNA reads as TGTGCCTCACGGGCAGGGGACAATGAGCAGTTCTTC.

The J gene is TRBJ2-7, the V gene TRBV25-1; a possible D gene is TRBD2 (6 bases). V was cut by 6 bases and J by 10 bases, with 13 bases left in between. The V gene's germline CDR1 is MGHDK and CDR2 SYGVNS. CDR3 length: 11 residues. The chain's CDR3 is CASRGGDHQYF. The CDR3 nucleotides are TGTGCCAGCAGGGGCGGGGACCACCAGTACTTC.

The chain uses TRBV4-1 and TRBJ2-2; D might be TRBD1 (6 bases). The CDR3 is made up of 16 amino acids. V lost 4 bases and J 5 bases, leaving 17 bases between the germline ends. From germline, CDR1 is MGHRA and CDR2 YSYEKL. CDR3 sequence reads: CASSLRIAGVTGELFF. CDR3 nucleotides: TGCGCCAGCAGCCTCCGCATAGCAGGGGTGACCGGGGAGCTGTTTTTT.

V is TRBV20-1 and J is TRBJ2-1, with 12 bases that match TRBD2. The CDR3 is made up of 17 amino acids. Losses at the gene ends were 0 bases for V and 8 bases for J; bases not matched to a gene: 11. The V gene's germline CDR1 is DFQATT and CDR2 SNEGSKA (reference sequence). The CDR3 nucleotides read TGCAGTGCTAGAGATCTAATTTTGACTAGCGGGAGTGATGAGCAGTTCTTC. This translates into CSARDLILTSGSDEQFF.

The rearrangement uses TRBV4-1 and TRBJ2-7, with TRBD2 identical over 7 bases. CDR3 length: 15 amino acids. Germline V gene sequence: CDR1 MGHRA, CDR2 YSYEKL. The trim removed 3 bases at V and 0 bases at J, leaving 5 bases unmatched. The CDR3 region is CASSHMPSGSYEQYF. The CDR3 DNA reads as TGCGCCAGCAGCCATATGCCTAGCGGCTCCTACGAGCAGTACTTC.

The chain is built from TRBV5-1 and TRBJ2-7; 9 bases align to TRBD1. CDR3 length equals 15 residues. V shed 5 bases and J 0 bases; nucleotides not matched to a gene: 6. Germline CDR1 SGHRS, CDR2 YFSETQ. CDR3: CASSSGTGLSYEQYF. DNA of the CDR3: TGCGCCAGCAGTTCGGGGACAGGGCTCTCCTACGAGCAGTACTTC.

The chain uses TRBV25-1 and TRBJ1-1; the match to TRBD1 covers 7 bases. The CDR3 covers 15 residues. Germline CDR1 MGHDK, CDR2 SYGVNS. The V segment lost 6 bases and the J segment 1 base; nucleotides outside the gene matches: 8. The CDR3 spells CASRDAGGPNTEAFF. CDR3 coding DNA: TGTGCCAGCAGGGACGCAGGGGGGCCGAACACTGAAGCTTTCTTT.

This clonotype appeared a few times. The rearrangement links TRBV6-1 to TRBJ1-6; D not resolved. The CDR3 extends over 15 amino acids. CDR1 and CDR2 from the germline V gene are MNHNS and SASEGT. V was cut by 5 bases and J by 7 bases, with 15 bases left in between. The CDR3 sequence: CASSPPSGGNSPLHF. In nucleotides, the CDR3 is TGTGCCAGCAGTCCCCCTTCGGGAGGGAATTCACCCCTCCACTTT.

This clonotype was seen more than once but under ten times. This chain uses TRBV28 with TRBJ2-3; 9 positions match TRBD2. The V gene's germline CDR1 is MDHEN and CDR2 SYDVKM. The V and J ends lost 4 bases and 5 bases, in that order; junction bases with no gene match: 10. This CDR3 comprises 16 residues. The CDR3 protein is CASSSRHSGSQDTQYF. The DNA of the CDR3 is TGTGCCAGCAGTTCGCGCCATAGCGGGAGTCAAGATACGCAGTATTTT.

The chain employs TRBV7-9 and TRBJ2-1; 7 bases map to TRBD1. This CDR3 comprises 15 residues. The V gene's germline CDR1 is SEHNR and CDR2 FQNEAQ (reference sequence). J was trimmed by 6 bases and V by 2 bases; bases with no gene match: 7. This CDR3 is CASSLSLNRGNEQFF. DNA for the CDR3: TGTGCCAGCAGCTTATCATTAAACAGGGGCAATGAGCAGTTCTTC.

The table lists this clonotype with a few counts. This chain joins TRBV29-1 and TRBJ2-7, with 8 nucleotides matching TRBD1. This CDR3 has 12 residues. The germline V gene has CDR1 SQVTM and CDR2 ANQGSEA. J was trimmed by 3 bases and V by 7 bases; bases with no gene match: 5. CDR3 sequence: CSGEDRDYEQYF. As DNA, the CDR3 is TGCAGCGGAGAGGACAGGGACTACGAGCAGTACTTC.

The chain couples TRBV18 to TRBJ1-2, with D possibly being TRBD1 (5 bases). The CDR3 sequence is 15 residues long. CDR1 is KGHSH, CDR2 LQKENI, per germline. V lost 2 bases and J lost 3, with 13 bases in between. CDR3 bases: TGTGCCAGCTCACCAGGGGGAGCTGATGACTATGGCTACACCTTC. It is translated as CASSPGGADDYGYTF.

There are a few counts of this clonotype. CDR3 protein: CAAGDSTTEAFF. In nucleotides, the CDR3 is TGTGCCGCAGGGGACAGTACCACTGAAGCTTTCTTT. The V gene is TRBV15, the J gene TRBJ1-1; 7 nucleotides align to TRBD1. The CDR3 runs to 12 residues. V lost 11 bases to trimming and J lost 4 bases; unmatched junction nucleotides: 7. CDR1 and CDR2 from the germline V gene are LNHNV and YYDKDF (reference sequence).

This chain connects TRBV7-8 to TRBJ1-6; D not certain. Germline V gene sequence: CDR1 SGHVS, CDR2 FQNEAQ. The CDR3 has 18 amino acids. V was shortened by 8 bases and J by 0 bases, with 20 bases between the two germline ends. CDR3 loop: CASSGATVSSSYNSPLHF. CDR3 bases: TGTGCCAGCTCGGGAGCAACTGTATCGAGCTCCTATAATTCACCCCTCCACTTT.

This chain joins TRBV12-3 or TRBV12-4 and TRBJ2-5; 8 bases are shared with TRBD1. V shed 2 bases and J 5 bases; nucleotides not matched to a gene: 7. This CDR3 is built from 15 residues. The CDR3 DNA follows: TGTGCCAGCAGTTTAACAGGGGGTTCGTGGGAGACCCAGTACTTC. Amino acids: CASSLTGGSWETQYF.

This clonotype was counted ten times or more. V usage is TRBV7-3 and J usage is TRBJ1-1, with unresolved D. The CDR3 loop spans 13 amino acids. V was trimmed by 5 bases and J by 0 bases, leaving 7 bases between them. The germline gives CDR1 SGHTA, CDR2 FQGTGA. CDR3 sequence reads: CASSPVVNTEAFF. Here the CDR3 DNA reads TGTGCCAGCAGCCCGGTGGTGAACACTGAAGCTTTCTTT.

Note on this clonotype: With a much larger clone just one base away, this may be a read error. The chain has TRBV29-1 and TRBJ1-2, with a tentative D call TRBD1 (5 bases). The CDR3 is 18 residues long. CDR1 SQVTM and CDR2 ANQGSEA come from the germline V gene. CDR3 sequence: CSVEDTYRKGRRDYGCTF. CDR3 nucleotide sequence: TGCAGCGTTGAAGATACTTATCGTAAGGGGCGCAGGGACTATGGCTGCACCTTC.